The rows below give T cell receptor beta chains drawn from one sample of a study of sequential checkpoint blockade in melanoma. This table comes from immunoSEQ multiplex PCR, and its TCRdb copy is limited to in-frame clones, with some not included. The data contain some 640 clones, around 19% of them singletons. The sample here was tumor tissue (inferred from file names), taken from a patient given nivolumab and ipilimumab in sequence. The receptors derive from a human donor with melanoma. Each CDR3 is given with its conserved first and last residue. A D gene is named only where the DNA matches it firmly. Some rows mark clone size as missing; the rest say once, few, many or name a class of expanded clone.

CASHLAGSYNEQFF NA TRBV11-3 NA
CASSSTDGRNEQFF few TRBV11-3 NA
CATSVYLTSTDTQYF NA TRBV15 NA
CAISLETINRNTIYF few TRBV6-8 NA
CASSQAPGGTRYNEQFF medium-sized TRBV11-3 TRBD2
CASRYRGGTEAFF NA TRBV6-8 TRBD1
CASSAIQGGSYEQYF NA TRBV18 NA
CASTRTGMNTEAFF few TRBV19 TRBD1
CASSFRRGPANTGELFF medium-sized TRBV11-3 NA
CASSGGVNEQFF NA TRBV9 NA
CASSPHLSGGAPTQYF large TRBV9 TRBD2
CATSRDLKLAKNIQYF NA TRBV15 NA
CAISGGGTGGTYEQYF few TRBV6-8 TRBD1